Each of the 25 T cell receptor beta chains below was sequenced from the same sample in a study of T cell responses to AZD1222 COVID-19 vaccine. Only in-frame clones appear in the TCRdb table, and some are missing; sequencing was by immunoSEQ multiplex PCR. The sample records 120,000 to 150,000 clones, over 85% being singletons. The sequenced sample was peripheral blood, obtained on day 0 of MenACWY control vaccination. Receptor source: an adult in good health.

This clone occurred once. The chain employs TRBV2 and TRBJ1-6; D gene uncertain. V shed 7 bases and J shed 16 bases, with 14 bases lying between them. CDR1 SNHLY and CDR2 FYNNEI come from the germline V gene. The CDR3 consists of 11 residues. The CDR3 sequence is CASTDSVALHF. The CDR3 DNA is TGTGCCAGCACGGACTCCGTGGCTCTCCACTTT.

This clone has just one count. This chain uses TRBV6-5 with TRBJ1-1; a weak D match, TRBD1 (6 bases). Trimming stripped 6 bases from V and 4 bases from J, with 15 bases between. Germline assignment: CDR1 MNHEY and CDR2 SVGAGI. The CDR3 extends over 14 amino acids. The CDR3 DNA sequence: TGTGCCAGCAGACCCCCCAGGGGTGGCACTGAAGCTTTCTTT. Translation: CASRPPRGGTEAFF.

The V and J genes are TRBV25-1 and TRBJ2-7, with unresolved D. Germline V gene sequence: CDR1 MGHDK, CDR2 SYGVNS. The CDR3 has 14 amino acids. V lost 0 bases, J lost 0 bases, and 6 bases lay in between. The CDR3 DNA is TGTGCCAGCAGTGAATATGGGGTCTCCTACGAGCAGTACTTC. Its protein product is CASSEYGVSYEQYF.

The chain joins TRBV9 to TRBJ1-5; D gene unclear. Germline CDR1 and CDR2: SGDLS and YYNGEE. The CDR3 contains 12 residues. The germline V and J ends were trimmed by 3 bases and 0 bases, with 1 base remaining between them. Here the CDR3 DNA reads TGTGCCAGCAGCGCTAGCAATCAGCCCCAGCATTTT. Translation: CASSASNQPQHF.

The V and J genes are TRBV12-3 or TRBV12-4 and TRBJ1-1; weak D call: TRBD1 (5 bases). The CDR3 length is 13 residues. Trimming took off 3 bases at V and 5 bases at J, with 10 bases between the two ends. CDR3 nucleotides: TGTGCCAGCAGTTTGAAGCGGGGGACTGAAGCTTTCTTT. It is translated as CASSLKRGTEAFF.

This clone was found once. The rearrangement joins TRBV6-5 to TRBJ1-1; tentatively, D is TRBD1 (6 bases). Trimming took 7 bases from V and 1 from J, leaving 16 bases between them. The length of the CDR3 is 15 residues. The V gene's germline CDR1 is MNHEY and CDR2 SVGAGI. The chain's CDR3 is CASNPVTGTNTEAFF. As DNA, the CDR3 is TGTGCCAGCAACCCTGTGACAGGCACGAACACTGAAGCTTTCTTT.

The chain recombines TRBV2 with TRBJ2-1; 13 bases map to TRBD2. Per germline, CDR1 SNHLY and CDR2 FYNNEI. This CDR3 region has 15 residues. V trimming: 8 bases; J trimming: 7 bases; junction bases outside the gene matches: 8. The CDR3 loop is CASRWTSGGINEQFF. For the CDR3, the DNA is TGTGCCAGCCGCTGGACTAGCGGGGGTATAAATGAGCAGTTCTTC. The full variable domain, rest sourced from reference TRBV2 and TRBJ2-1, is EPEVTQTPSHQVTQMGQEVILRCVPISNHLYFYWYRQILGQKVEFLVSFYNNEISEKSEIFDDQFSVERPDGSNFTLKIRSTKLEDSAMYFCASRWTSGGINEQFFGPGTRLTVL.

This clone was recorded only once. The V and J genes are TRBV4-1 and TRBJ1-1, with D possibly matching TRBD1 (6 bases). CDR3 length: 16 amino acids. Trimming shortened V by 1 base and J by 4 bases, and 16 bases separated the two germline ends. Germline loops: CDR1 MGHRA, CDR2 YSYEKL. CDR3 amino acids: CASSQGSGAPPTEAFF. In nucleotides, the CDR3 is TGCGCCAGCAGCCAAGGATCAGGGGCCCCACCCACTGAAGCTTTCTTT.

In this sample, this clone turned up once. The chain combines TRBV7-2 with TRBJ1-2; D ambiguous. The V gene's germline CDR1 is SGHTA and CDR2 FQGNSA. This CDR3 is 14 amino acids long. Deletions cut 5 bases from V and 8 bases from J, with 18 bases between. DNA for the CDR3: TGTGCCAGCAGCCCTCCCCTGGGAAATAAGGGCTACACCTTC. This encodes CASSPPLGNKGYTF. The full variable domain, rest sourced from reference TRBV7-2 and TRBJ1-2, is GAGVSQSPSNKVTEKGKDVELRCDPISGHTALYWYRQSLGQGLEFLIYFQGNSAPDKSGLPSDRFSAERTGGSVSTLTIQRTQQEDSAVYLCASSPPLGNKGYTFGSGTRLTVV.

This clone was counted only a few times. This chain's CDR3 is CASSARRNTGELFF. Written as DNA, the CDR3 is TGTGCCAGCAGTGCCCGCAGAAACACCGGGGAGCTGTTTTTT. This sequence joins TRBV2 and TRBJ2-2; D is unresolved. Germline loops: CDR1 SNHLY, CDR2 FYNNEI. This CDR3 spans 14 amino acids. V was cut by 4 bases and J by 2 bases, with 8 bases left in between. The full variable domain, completed using reference TRBV2 and TRBJ2-2, is EPEVTQTPSHQVTQMGQEVILRCVPISNHLYFYWYRQILGQKVEFLVSFYNNEISEKSEIFDDQFSVERPDGSNFTLKIRSTKLEDSAMYFCASSARRNTGELFFGEGSRLTVL.

The gene calls are TRBV25-1 and TRBJ2-7, with D perhaps matching TRBD2 (6 bases). The CDR3 covers 10 residues. Trimming removed 6 bases from V and 12 bases from J, with 12 bases in between. The V gene's germline CDR1 is MGHDK and CDR2 SYGVNS. Here the CDR3 DNA reads TGTGCCAGCAGGGGGGGTTCCTGGTACTTC. Translated: CASRGGSWYF.

The rearrangement links TRBV11-2 to TRBJ1-1; 7 nucleotides match TRBD1. Germline V gene sequence: CDR1 SGHAT, CDR2 FQNNGV. Trimming took 4 bases from V and 2 from J; bases not matched to a gene: 4. The CDR3 consists of 14 residues. CDR3 residues: CASSSGTVNTEAFF. The CDR3 nucleotides are TGTGCCAGCAGCTCCGGGACAGTTAACACTGAAGCTTTCTTT. The whole variable domain, filled in from reference TRBV11-2 and TRBJ1-1, reads EAGVAQSPRYKIIEKRQSVAFWCNPISGHATLYWYQQILGQGPKLLIQFQNNGVVDDSQLPKDRFSAERLKGVDSTLKIQPAKLEDSAVYLCASSSGTVNTEAFFGQGTRLTVV.

This rearrangement joins TRBV18 to TRBJ2-3, with 8 positions matching TRBD2. The CDR3 loop spans 16 amino acids. Per the germline V gene, CDR1 is KGHSH and CDR2 is LQKENI. Trimming removed 3 bases from V and 2 bases from J; junction bases left unmatched: 7. The CDR3 DNA is TGTGCCAGCTCACCTACACTAGCGGTCGACACAGATACGCAGTATTTT. Translated, it gives CASSPTLAVDTDTQYF.

The chain is built from TRBV19 and TRBJ2-2, with 13 positions matching TRBD2. V lost 4 bases and J lost 7; bases outside the gene matches: 21. The CDR3 extends over 21 amino acids. Germline-derived CDR1 and CDR2 are LNHDA and SQIVND (reference sequence). CDR3 region: CASSRRDHGTSGRAGSGELFF. The CDR3 nucleotides read TGTGCCAGTAGTAGGCGGGACCATGGAACTAGCGGGAGGGCCGGCAGCGGGGAGCTGTTTTTT.

The table lists this clone with a few counts. J is TRBJ1-3 and V is TRBV4-2; 11 bases fit TRBD1. Germline CDR1 and CDR2: LGHNA and YNFKEQ. V lost 4 bases and J lost 7; bases outside the gene matches: 9. CDR3 length equals 16 residues. The CDR3 protein is CASSLPIGQGANTIYF. Here the CDR3 DNA reads TGTGCCAGCAGCCTACCCATTGGACAGGGGGCGAACACCATATATTTT.

This chain links TRBV4-3 with TRBJ2-7, with a possible D match to TRBD1 (5 bases). This CDR3 spans 14 amino acids. The V end lost 4 bases, the J end lost 1 base, and 11 bases lay between the germline ends. Germline V gene sequence: CDR1 LGHNA, CDR2 YSLEER. CDR3 in amino acids: CASSPRQFSYEQYF. The CDR3 DNA follows: TGCGCCAGCAGCCCACGACAGTTTTCCTACGAGCAGTACTTC.

V and J are TRBV3-1 (or the pseudogene TRBV3-2) and TRBJ1-1, with D unresolved. Germline V CDR1 and CDR2: LGHDT, YNNKEL (reference sequence). Deletions cut 4 bases from V and 10 bases from J, with 13 bases between. The CDR3 length is 12 residues. CDR3 region: CASSPPSGVAFF. DNA for the CDR3: TGTGCCAGCAGCCCCCCCAGTGGGGTAGCTTTCTTT.

This chain connects TRBV7-3 to TRBJ2-3; TRBD1 is a possible D gene (5 bases). Germline V gives CDR1 SGHTA, CDR2 FQGTGA. V was cut by 6 bases and J by 5 bases, with 12 bases left in between. CDR3 size: 13 residues. The chain's CDR3 is CASRKRGEDTQYF. CDR3 nucleotides: TGTGCCAGCAGAAAAAGGGGTGAAGATACGCAGTATTTT.

The chain recombines TRBV10-2 with TRBJ1-4; D call uncertain. CDR1 and CDR2 (germline): WSHSY, SAAADI. CDR3 size: 16 residues. The ends were cut back, 6 bases at V and 4 bases at J, with 18 bases in the middle. The CDR3 sequence is CASRPLELGYNEKLFF. As DNA, the CDR3 is TGCGCCAGCAGGCCTCTGGAATTGGGGTATAATGAAAAACTGTTTTTT.

This chain links TRBV27 with TRBJ1-2, with 10 bases identical to TRBD1. Germline V gene sequence: CDR1 MNHEY, CDR2 SMNVEV (reference sequence). Germline trimming cut 5 bases from V and 4 bases from J; bases unmatched to any gene: 7. This CDR3 spans 15 amino acids. This CDR3 is CASSVTGTGAYGYTF. CDR3 DNA sequence: TGTGCCAGCAGTGTCACCGGGACAGGGGCCTATGGCTACACCTTC.

V and J are TRBV27 and TRBJ2-1; 14 nucleotides agree with TRBD2. CDR1 MNHEY and CDR2 SMNVEV come from the germline V gene (reference sequence). The ends lost 7 bases at V and 7 bases at J; junction bases unmatched: 9. This CDR3 has 16 amino acids. CDR3 loop: CASTGPRLAGGNEQFF. In DNA form, the CDR3 reads TGTGCCAGCACGGGGCCCCGACTAGCGGGAGGGAATGAGCAGTTCTTC.

This chain's CDR3 is CASSRGLAEGNEQFF. CDR3 bases: TGTGCCAGCAGCCGCGGACTAGCGGAGGGGAATGAGCAGTTCTTC. This chain links TRBV4-2 with TRBJ2-1; TRBD2 matches at 10 bases. Germline CDR1 and CDR2: LGHNA and YNFKEQ. Trimming took 4 bases from V and 7 from J; bases not matched to a gene: 7. CDR3 size: 15 residues.

This clone was picked up one time. V usage is TRBV11-2 and J usage is TRBJ2-5; D gene ambiguous. The germline V gene has CDR1 SGHAT and CDR2 FQNNGV. Trimming shortened V by 3 bases and J by 5 bases, and 4 bases separated the two germline ends. This CDR3 is built from 11 residues. CDR3 amino acids: CASSFKETQYF. The DNA of the CDR3 is TGTGCCAGCAGCTTTAAGGAGACCCAGTACTTC.

This chain links TRBV30 with TRBJ2-2, with a weak D call TRBD2 (5 bases). Germline CDR1 reads GTSNPN; CDR2 reads SVGIG (reference sequence). The germline V and J ends were trimmed by 1 base and 1 base, with 7 bases remaining between them. The CDR3 totals 14 residues. CDR3 coding DNA: TGTGCCTGGAGTGCAGGACTGAACACCGGGGAGCTGTTTTTT. This encodes CAWSAGLNTGELFF.

The chain carries TRBV6-5 and TRBJ1-1, with a tentative D call TRBD1 (6 bases). Trimming removed 7 bases from V and 4 bases from J, with 16 bases in between. There are 14 residues in the CDR3. Germline assignment: CDR1 MNHEY and CDR2 SVGAGI. This CDR3 reads CASTEGVWSTEAFF. The DNA of the CDR3 is TGTGCCAGCACCGAGGGGGTTTGGAGCACTGAAGCTTTCTTT.